The 28 T cell receptor beta chains reported below all come from one sample, sequenced in a study of T cell responses to AZD1222 COVID-19 vaccine. The table came from immunoSEQ multiplex PCR; TCRdb's copy has only in-frame clones and leaves some out. Here the sample spans some 100,000 clones, roughly 86% being singletons. The sequenced sample was peripheral blood, obtained on day 0 of MenACWY control vaccination. These TCRs come from an adult in good health.

This clone has more than one count but fewer than ten. This chain links TRBV6-5 with TRBJ1-3; D is uncertain. The ends were cut back, 8 bases at V and 6 bases at J, with 8 bases in the middle. The CDR3 extends over 11 amino acids. Germline values: CDR1 MNHEY, CDR2 SVGAGI. The CDR3 DNA is TGTGCCAGCGGTTGGGCAAACACCATATATTTT. Residues: CASGWANTIYF.

V gene TRBV28 combines with J gene TRBJ2-3, with D perhaps matching TRBD1 (6 bases). The CDR3 runs to 15 residues. V was pared by 6 bases and J by 0 bases, with 13 bases between. Germline assignment: CDR1 MDHEN and CDR2 SYDVKM. Here the CDR3 DNA reads TGTGCCAGCAGAGGGCCGGGACACAGCACAGATACGCAGTATTTT. Translated, it gives CASRGPGHSTDTQYF.

V usage is TRBV6-7 and J usage is TRBJ1-3, with 7 bases that match TRBD1. TRBV6-7 is designated an ORF whose function remains uncertain. Trimming at V came to 0 bases and at J to 0 bases, leaving 8 bases not matched to a gene. The CDR3 is made up of 18 amino acids. DNA of the CDR3: TGTGCCAGCAGTTACTCGATTGGGCAGGGGGTCTCTGGAAACACCATATATTTT. This translates into CASSYSIGQGVSGNTIYF.

CDR3 sequence: CASSPGRGAEGYGYTF. The DNA of the CDR3 is TGTGCCAGCTCACCGGGCCGGGGGGCGGAAGGCTATGGCTACACCTTC. The chain is built from TRBV18 and TRBJ1-2, with D perhaps matching TRBD1 (6 bases). Germline V gene lookup returns CDR1 KGHSH and CDR2 LQKENI. This CDR3 region has 16 residues. V lost 3 bases and J lost 4, with 18 bases in between.

This clone occurred a few times. V gene TRBV11-2 combines with J gene TRBJ1-1; D is undetermined. From germline, CDR1 is SGHAT and CDR2 FQNNGV. The V end lost 1 base, the J end lost 1 base, and 7 bases lay between the germline ends. This CDR3 has 14 amino acids. For the CDR3, the DNA is TGTGCCAGCAGCTTAGGGGCAGCGAACACTGAAGCTTTCTTT. Its protein is CASSLGAANTEAFF.

With regard to this clone: The same CDR3 is also encoded by other DNA sequences in this sample. The chain couples TRBV9 to TRBJ2-7; D unclear. V was shortened by 2 bases and J by 2 bases, with 8 bases between the two germline ends. CDR3 size: 13 residues. Germline V gene lookup returns CDR1 SGDLS and CDR2 YYNGEE. CDR3 bases: TGTGCCAGCAGCGTGGGTATTACCTACGAGCAGTACTTC. Amino acids: CASSVGITYEQYF.

The rearrangement joins TRBV9 to TRBJ1-6; D call uncertain. Germline CDR1 is SGDLS and CDR2 is YYNGEE. This CDR3 is 16 amino acids long. V was pared by 0 bases and J by 0 bases, with 7 bases between. This chain's CDR3 is CASSVASHSYNSPLHF. The CDR3 DNA reads as TGTGCCAGCAGCGTAGCGTCCCACTCCTATAATTCACCCCTCCACTTT.

The chain uses TRBV12-3 or TRBV12-4 and TRBJ1-4, with D unresolved. The V end lost 8 bases, the J end lost 4 bases, and 8 bases lay between the germline ends. The CDR3 length is 12 residues. CDR3 DNA sequence: TGTGCCAGCTCCGTCCATAATGAAAAACTGTTTTTT. This gives the protein CASSVHNEKLFF.

In its sample, this clone ranks as medium-sized. J is TRBJ2-6 and V is TRBV4-3, with D uncertain. Trimming shortened V by 0 bases and J by 1 base, and 7 bases separated the two germline ends. Germline lookup yields CDR1 LGHNA and CDR2 YSLEER. The CDR3 length is 16 residues. The CDR3 loop reads CASSQEWVSGANVLTF. CDR3 DNA: TGCGCCAGCAGCCAAGAATGGGTTTCTGGGGCCAACGTCCTGACTTTC.

This clone is a singleton in its sample. The gene calls are TRBV4-2 and TRBJ1-2, with TRBD1 matching 8 bases. J lost 8 bases, V lost 0 bases, and 8 bases had no gene match. Germline V CDR1 and CDR2: LGHNA, YNFKEQ. The CDR3 has 15 amino acids. This chain's CDR3 is CASSQDRAGGGGYTF. The CDR3, as DNA: TGTGCCAGCAGCCAAGATAGGGCAGGGGGCGGCGGCTACACCTTC.

V gene TRBV5-4 combines with J gene TRBJ2-3; tentatively, D is TRBD2 (6 bases). CDR3 length: 16 residues. Germline CDR1 SGHNT, CDR2 YYREEE (reference sequence). Between the trimmed V and J ends, which lost 2 bases and 0 bases, there was a span of 13 bases. CDR3 nucleotides: TGTGCCAGCAGCTTCCTTCTAGCGACTAGCACAGATACGCAGTATTTT. This encodes CASSFLLATSTDTQYF.

V is TRBV27 and J is TRBJ1-1; TRBD1 agrees at 8 bases. This CDR3 spans 12 amino acids. Trimming took 5 bases from V and 11 from J; bases not matched to a gene: 7. Germline lookup yields CDR1 MNHEY and CDR2 SMNVEV (reference sequence). CDR3 region: CASSPWTGSAFF. Here the CDR3 DNA reads TGTGCCAGCAGTCCCTGGACAGGGAGCGCTTTCTTT.

The CDR3 loop is CASSPLQGRLLGNTIYF. In DNA, the CDR3 is TGTGCCAGCAGCCCACTACAGGGGCGTTTGTTGGGAAACACCATATATTTT. The V call is TRBV7-2, the J call TRBJ1-3, with 7 nucleotides matching TRBD1. Germline V gives CDR1 SGHTA, CDR2 FQGNSA. The CDR3 covers 17 residues. V trimming: 5 bases; J trimming: 4 bases; junction bases outside the gene matches: 14.

J is TRBJ1-4 and V is TRBV10-3; possibly TRBD1 for D (5 bases). Germline CDR1 and CDR2: ENHRY and SYGVKD. V dropped 0 bases and J dropped 5 bases, with 7 bases sitting between them. This CDR3 has 14 residues. The CDR3 protein is CAISESGENEKLFF. In DNA form, the CDR3 reads TGTGCCATCAGTGAGTCGGGGGAAAATGAAAAACTGTTTTTT.

This clone has just one count. The V gene is TRBV5-5, the J gene TRBJ1-5; 7 bases fit TRBD1. The V gene end was trimmed by 2 bases and the J gene end by 4 bases; junction bases not matched to a gene: 9. CDR3 length: 16 amino acids. Germline loops: CDR1 SGHKS, CDR2 YYEKEE (reference sequence). The CDR3 is CASSLTGAASNQPQHF. CDR3 in DNA: TGTGCCAGCAGCTTAACAGGGGCCGCCTCAAATCAGCCCCAGCATTTT.

This rearrangement joins TRBV7-2 to TRBJ2-3, with TRBD2 matching over 8 bases. The CDR3 totals 16 residues. Per germline, CDR1 SGHTA and CDR2 FQGNSA. V dropped 4 bases and J dropped 1; count of bases not matched to a gene: 7. CDR3 DNA: TGTGCCAGCAGCTCGGGGGGGTCTAGCGGCACAGATACGCAGTATTTT. The encoded protein is CASSSGGSSGTDTQYF.

A few counts support this clone. The chain carries TRBV4-2 and TRBJ2-1; TRBD2 might be the D (6 bases). The CDR3 covers 14 residues. Germline V gene data show CDR1 as LGHNA and CDR2 as YNFKEQ. With 0 bases removed from V and 5 bases from J, the gap between germline ends came to 8 bases. The CDR3: CASSQDRENNEQFF. The CDR3 nucleotides read TGTGCCAGCAGCCAAGATCGGGAGAACAATGAGCAGTTCTTC.

The chain couples TRBV9 to TRBJ1-1; tentatively, D is TRBD1 (6 bases). Germline V gene sequence: CDR1 SGDLS, CDR2 YYNGEE. Trimming cost V 5 bases and J 4 bases, with 15 bases left between them. The CDR3 sequence is 14 residues long. CDR3 residues: CASRSLRGPTEAFF. CDR3 coding DNA: TGTGCCAGCAGATCCCTCAGGGGTCCCACTGAAGCTTTCTTT.

The gene calls are TRBV12-1 and TRBJ2-3; the listed D gene, TRBD2, was not tested against the DNA. TRBV12-1 is flagged as a pseudogene. CDR3 length: 17 residues. The DNA of the CDR3 is TGTGCCAGCAGCTTTCCAGCGGGGGGGCCCCGGACAGATACGCAGTATTTT. Protein sequence: CASSFPAGGPRTDTQYF.

The CDR3 loop is CASSPPERGGYNEQFF. The CDR3 nucleotides read TGTGCCAGCTCACCACCCGAGCGGGGGGGTTACAATGAGCAGTTCTTC. This rearrangement joins TRBV18 to TRBJ2-1, with TRBD2 matching 10 bases. V lost 0 bases, J lost 4 bases, and 3 bases stayed unmatched. CDR3 length equals 16 residues. The germline CDR1 and CDR2 sequences are KGHSH and LQKENI. The whole variable domain, remainder taken from reference TRBV18 and TRBJ2-1, is NAGVMQNPRHLVRRRGQEARLRCSPMKGHSHVYWYRQLPEEGLKFMVYLQKENIIDESGMPKERFSAEFPKEGPSILRIQQVVRGDSAAYFCASSPPERGGYNEQFFGPGTRLTVL.

This chain joins TRBV4-3 and TRBJ1-4; D ambiguous. The CDR3 totals 15 residues. CDR1 is LGHNA and CDR2 is YSLEER in the germline V gene. Trimming stripped 1 base from V and 8 bases from J, with 14 bases between. CDR3 nucleotide sequence: TGCGCCAGCAGCCAAGTTGGAGGGTCGGGCGAAAAACTGTTTTTT. Amino acid sequence: CASSQVGGSGEKLFF.

The V gene is TRBV4-1, the J gene TRBJ1-5; D is possibly TRBD1 (6 bases). CDR3 length equals 15 residues. V was clipped by 1 base and J by 3 bases, with 10 bases between them. Germline values: CDR1 MGHRA, CDR2 YSYEKL. The CDR3 loop is CASSQGQAFNQPQHF. The CDR3 DNA is TGCGCCAGCAGCCAAGGACAGGCTTTCAATCAGCCCCAGCATTTT.

The chain carries TRBV6-5 and TRBJ1-2; D not resolved. The ends were cut back, 5 bases at V and 8 bases at J, with 12 bases in the middle. Looked up from germline, CDR1 is MNHEY and CDR2 is SVGAGI. The CDR3 runs to 12 residues. CDR3 coding DNA: TGTGCCAGCAGTATCTGGGAGGGCGGCTACACCTTC. It yields the protein CASSIWEGGYTF.

V gene TRBV7-8 combines with J gene TRBJ1-2; the D gene is possibly TRBD1 (6 bases). Trimming took 5 bases from V and 4 from J, leaving 14 bases between them. The CDR3 extends over 14 amino acids. CDR1 and CDR2 (germline): SGHVS, FQNEAQ. CDR3 nucleotides: TGTGCCAGCAGCCAAAATTCAGGGGCCTATGGCTACACCTTC. It translates to CASSQNSGAYGYTF.

The V gene is TRBV28, the J gene TRBJ2-3; D is unresolved. Germline assignment: CDR1 MDHEN and CDR2 SYDVKM. Trimming shortened V by 5 bases and J by 4 bases, and 13 bases separated the two germline ends. The CDR3 length is 14 residues. The CDR3 here is CASSRWQQPDTQYF. For the CDR3, the DNA is TGTGCCAGCAGTCGATGGCAGCAACCAGATACGCAGTATTTT.

The J gene is TRBJ2-5, the V gene TRBV21-1; whether TRBD1, the table's D call, matches the DNA was not checked. TRBV21-1 counts as a pseudogene. The CDR3 runs 16 residues. CDR3 sequence (DNA): TGTGCCAGCAGCCGGCCAAGGGACAGGGGAGGAGAGACCCAGTACTTC. Protein: CASSRPRDRGGETQYF.

This clone was recorded once. The gene calls are TRBV5-1 and TRBJ1-2; the D is unclear. Trimming removed 0 bases at V and 8 bases at J, with 17 bases between. CDR3 length: 15 amino acids. Per the germline V gene, CDR1 is SGHRS and CDR2 is YFSETQ. The CDR3 DNA reads as TGCGCCAGCAGCTTGGCTGCTGGTTCGGAGCACGGCTACACCTTC. It specifies CASSLAAGSEHGYTF.

The chain uses TRBV6-2 or TRBV6-3 and TRBJ1-1; D possibly corresponds to TRBD1 (5 bases). Germline CDR1 MNHEY, CDR2 SVGEGT. The CDR3 is 14 residues long. V lost 4 bases to trimming and J lost 1 base, with 10 bases between them. CDR3 sequence reads: CASSSGLRNTEAFF. As DNA, the CDR3 is TGTGCCAGCAGTTCGGGACTCAGGAACACTGAAGCTTTCTTT.